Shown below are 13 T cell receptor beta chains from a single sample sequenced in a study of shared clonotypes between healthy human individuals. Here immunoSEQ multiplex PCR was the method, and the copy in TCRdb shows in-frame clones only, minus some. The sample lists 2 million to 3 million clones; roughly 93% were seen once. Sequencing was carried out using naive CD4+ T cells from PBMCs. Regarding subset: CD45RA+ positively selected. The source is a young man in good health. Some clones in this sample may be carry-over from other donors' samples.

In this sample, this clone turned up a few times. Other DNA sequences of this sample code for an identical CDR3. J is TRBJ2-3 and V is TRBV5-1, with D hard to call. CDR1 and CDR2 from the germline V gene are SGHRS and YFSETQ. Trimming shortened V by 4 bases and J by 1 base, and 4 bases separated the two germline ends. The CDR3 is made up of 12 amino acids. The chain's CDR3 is CASSPGTDTQYF. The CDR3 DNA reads TGCGCCAGCAGCCCGGGCACAGATACGCAGTATTTT.

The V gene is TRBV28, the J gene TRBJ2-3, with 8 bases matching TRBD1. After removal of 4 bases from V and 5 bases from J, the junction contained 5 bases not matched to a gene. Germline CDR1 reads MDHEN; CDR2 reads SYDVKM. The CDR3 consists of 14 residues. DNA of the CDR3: TGTGCCAGCAGTTCCTACGGACAGGGAGATACGCAGTATTTT. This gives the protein CASSSYGQGDTQYF. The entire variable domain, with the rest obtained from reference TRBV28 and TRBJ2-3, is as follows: DVKVTQSSRYLVKRTGEKVFLECVQDMDHENMFWYRQDPGLGLRLIYFSYDVKMKEKGDIPEGYSVSREKKERFSLILESASTNQTSMYLCASSSYGQGDTQYFGPGTRLTVL.

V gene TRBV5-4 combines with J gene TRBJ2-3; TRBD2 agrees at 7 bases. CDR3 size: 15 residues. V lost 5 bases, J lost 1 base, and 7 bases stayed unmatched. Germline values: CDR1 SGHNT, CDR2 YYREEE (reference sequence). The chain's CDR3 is CASSIGGGGTDTQYF. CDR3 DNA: TGTGCCAGCAGTATCGGTGGGGGGGGCACAGATACGCAGTATTTT.

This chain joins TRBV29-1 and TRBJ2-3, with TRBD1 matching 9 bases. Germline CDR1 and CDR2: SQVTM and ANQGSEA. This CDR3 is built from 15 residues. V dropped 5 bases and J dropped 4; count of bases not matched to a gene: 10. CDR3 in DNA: TGCAGCGTTCTGGCTGGGACAGGGATGCCAGATACGCAGTATTTT. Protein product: CSVLAGTGMPDTQYF.

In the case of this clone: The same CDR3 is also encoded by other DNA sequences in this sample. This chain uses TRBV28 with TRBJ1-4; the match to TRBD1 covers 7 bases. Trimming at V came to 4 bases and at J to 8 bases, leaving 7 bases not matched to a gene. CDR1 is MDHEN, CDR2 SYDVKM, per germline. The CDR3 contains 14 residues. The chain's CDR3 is CASSSTGEGEKLFF. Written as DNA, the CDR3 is TGTGCCAGCAGTTCCACAGGGGAAGGGGAAAAACTGTTTTTT.

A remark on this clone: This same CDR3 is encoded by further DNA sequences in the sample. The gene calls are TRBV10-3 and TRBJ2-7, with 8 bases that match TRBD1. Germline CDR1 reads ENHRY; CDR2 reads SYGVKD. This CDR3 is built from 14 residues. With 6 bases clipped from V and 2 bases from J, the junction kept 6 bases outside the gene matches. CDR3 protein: CAISAGQGTYEQYF. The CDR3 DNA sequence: TGTGCCATCAGCGCCGGACAGGGCACCTACGAGCAGTACTTC.

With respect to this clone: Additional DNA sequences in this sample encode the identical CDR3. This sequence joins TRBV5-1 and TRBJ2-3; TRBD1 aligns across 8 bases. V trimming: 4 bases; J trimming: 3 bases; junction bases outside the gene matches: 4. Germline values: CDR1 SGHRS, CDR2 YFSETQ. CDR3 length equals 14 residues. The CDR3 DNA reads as TGCGCCAGCAGCCCCGGACAGGGTACAGATACGCAGTATTTT. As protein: CASSPGQGTDTQYF.

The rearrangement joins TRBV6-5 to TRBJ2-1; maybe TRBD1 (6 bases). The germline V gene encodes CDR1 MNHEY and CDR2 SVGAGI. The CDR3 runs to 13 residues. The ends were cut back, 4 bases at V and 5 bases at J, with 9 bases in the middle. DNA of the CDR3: TGTGCCAGCAGTTGGGGGACACACAATGAGCAGTTCTTC. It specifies CASSWGTHNEQFF.

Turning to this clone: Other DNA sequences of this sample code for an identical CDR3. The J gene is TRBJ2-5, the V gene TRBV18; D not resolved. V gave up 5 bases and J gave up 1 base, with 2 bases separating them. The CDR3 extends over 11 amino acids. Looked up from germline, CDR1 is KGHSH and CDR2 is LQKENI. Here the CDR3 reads CASSVQETQYF. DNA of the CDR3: TGTGCCAGCTCAGTCCAAGAGACCCAGTACTTC.

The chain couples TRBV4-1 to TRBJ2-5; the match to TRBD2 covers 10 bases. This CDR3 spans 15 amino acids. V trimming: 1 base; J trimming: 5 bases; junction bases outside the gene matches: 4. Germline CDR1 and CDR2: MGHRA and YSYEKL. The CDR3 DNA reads TGCGCCAGCAGCCAAGGGCTAGCGGGAGAGGAGACCCAGTACTTC. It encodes CASSQGLAGEETQYF.

This CDR3 reads CASSKASLNEQFF. CDR3 sequence (DNA): TGTGCCAGCAGCAAGGCCAGCTTAAATGAGCAGTTCTTC. The rearrangement joins TRBV9 to TRBJ2-1; no reliable D call. The CDR3 is 13 amino acids. In germline, CDR1 is SGDLS, CDR2 YYNGEE. The V end was cut by 4 bases, the J end by 7 bases, with 12 bases between.

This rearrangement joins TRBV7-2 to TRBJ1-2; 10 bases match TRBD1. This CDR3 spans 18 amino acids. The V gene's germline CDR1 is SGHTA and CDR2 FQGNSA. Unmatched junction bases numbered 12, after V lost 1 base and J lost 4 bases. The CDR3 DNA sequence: TGTGCCAGCAGCTTAGGACAGGGGGCGCAAATCGGTCCCTATGGCTACACCTTC. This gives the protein CASSLGQGAQIGPYGYTF.

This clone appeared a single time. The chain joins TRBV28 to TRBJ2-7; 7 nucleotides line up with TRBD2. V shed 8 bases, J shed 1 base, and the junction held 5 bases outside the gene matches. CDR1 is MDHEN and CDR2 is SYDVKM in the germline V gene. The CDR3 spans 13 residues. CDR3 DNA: TGTGCCAGCGGGGCGGGGGATTCCTACGAGCAGTACTTC. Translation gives CASGAGDSYEQYF.